This TCR beta chain was sequenced in a study of T cells in tuberculosis (dated by TCRdb to between 2017 and 2018). Study-level background: The study combined CD1B tetramers and high-throughput TCR immunosequencing to characterize T cells specific for the mycobacterial lipid antigen glucose monomycolate (GMM). In a South African clinical cohort, IGRA-negative adolescents, IGRA-positive adolescents with latent tuberculosis and adults with active tuberculosis were compared, with under 12 people in each group. What the work shows at the level of the full study, not this receptor alone: A classifier using the diverse GMM-specific repertoire reached about 90% accuracy (AUROC about 0.9), compared with over 60% accuracy using GEM motif frequencies. Clinical samples were selected based on the availability of cryopreserved specimens, with adults included as active tuberculosis cases and adolescents included as controls. Compared with IGRA-negative controls, TCR-alpha repertoires from active tuberculosis had smaller mean NN-distances to GMM-specific TCRs, which suggests that these TCRs underwent clonal expansion. The smaller NN-distances in active tuberculosis patients were driven in part by shorter CDR3-alpha lengths, while the difference seen for TCR-beta was not statistically significant.

Per the germline V gene, LGHNA is the CDR1 and YNFKEQ is the CDR2. Germline trimming: 3 bases from V, 8 bases from J; junction bases outside gene matches: 10. Counted from cysteine to phenylalanine, this CDR3 has 15 amino acids. Only the CDR3 DNA stays, 45 bases, in frame from base 1. At study entry, adolescents were screened for latent tuberculosis infection by tuberculin skin test and QuantiFERON-TB GOLD In-Tube IGRA. Immunosequencing was performed on unsorted cryopreserved PBMC and covered 75,000 to 100,000 T cells per clinical donor on average. Eleven high schools in the Worcester region of the Western Cape, South Africa, served as enrollment sites for adolescents aged 12 to 18 years. Ten or so M. tuberculosis-infected and around 10 uninfected adolescents were selected with matching for age and sex. PBMC from adolescents were isolated by density centrifugation from freshly drawn heparinized blood and were then cryopreserved.

A remark on this clone: Its recognized antigen is unknown. No base qualities exist here, and no much larger clone lies one base off it.

The immunoSEQ multiplex PCR assay was used to generate TCR libraries, with TCR-beta and/or TCR-alpha/delta assays applied to each sample. The amplified TCR libraries were sequenced on the Illumina high-throughput platform. For the original study's pipeline: Clustering and dimensionality reduction were performed using pairwise TCRdist distances among GMM-specific receptors from ex vivo sorted or in vitro expanded T cells. The score assigned to each clinical repertoire was mean NN-distance, meaning the average TCRdist to the nearest 10% of tetramer-positive reference sequences. To compute GEM TCR motif frequency, the fraction of unique TCRs matching known GEM sequences by V/J usage and CDR3 length was calculated. Active tuberculosis was classified by linear discriminant analysis with leave-one-out cross-validation, implemented in scikit-learn. Entries here come from immuneACCESS through TCRdb and include only in-frame sequences with V and J called. Some clones fail to appear in such tables; in the studies checked, an unresolved V gene covers under half of the shortfall, and the cause of the remainder is unknown. V and J calls and clone size are those listed in that table; D and trimming were worked out from the DNA. This sample is represented by approximately 29,000 clones; roughly 89% of them were singletons. The ten top clones hold roughly 6% of the sample.

Here the chain combines TRBV4-2 and TRBJ1-2; TRBD1 matches 9 bases in the middle. Sequencing used PBMCs. This sequence was found in a donor aged 10-30 years with latent tuberculosis or without tuberculosis infection. This receptor carries the CDR3 CASSQETGGAEGYTF. The DNA reads TGTGCCAGCAGCCAGGAAACAGGGGGCGCGGAGGGCTACACCTTC.